A selection of T cell receptor beta chains follows, all from one sample in a study of blood T cell repertoires in COVID-19. Assay used: immunoSEQ multiplex PCR; TCRdb lists only in-frame clones, some missing. The data hold about 150,000 clones, with about 85% observed a single time. Sequenced material: peripheral blood. These receptors were collected from a man in his fifties or sixties with COVID-19, enrolled during active disease. Each CDR3 is given with its conserved first and last residue.

TRBV7-2	TRBJ1-3	CASNNGNTIYF
TRBV14	TRBJ1-4	CASSQERDSINEKLFF
TRBV7-2	TRBJ2-7	CASSRYGQGENYEQYF
TRBV24-1	TRBJ2-1	CATSAGTGYNEQFF
TRBV3-1/TRBV3-2	TRBJ1-3	CASSQGRASGNTIYF
TRBV6-2/TRBV6-3	TRBJ2-5	CARSYGGGGGETQYF
TRBV6-6	TRBJ1-5	CASSTKTGVGGQPQHF
TRBV7-3	TRBJ2-3	CASSLGLGPDTQYF
TRBV19	TRBJ1-2	CASSIDRGYGYTF
TRBV7-2	TRBJ2-5	CASSLGAGQETQYF
TRBV23-1	TRBJ1-5	CASRLPSYSNQPQHF
TRBV21-1	TRBJ1-2	CASSTRRRPDHYGYTF
TRBV10-3	TRBJ2-7	CAINGVNSHSYEQYF
TRBV19	TRBJ1-4	CASSKNRDSDYEKLFF
TRBV2	TRBJ1-1	CASRTEGSTEAFF
TRBV12-3/TRBV12-4	TRBJ2-7	CASSWGTKYEQYF
TRBV18	TRBJ2-7	CASSPSTTGVHEQYF
TRBV27	TRBJ1-6	CASALGRGVNNSPLHF
TRBV7-3	TRBJ1-1	CASSYVQGGAAFF
TRBV6-5	TRBJ1-5	CASQSQGSQPQHF
TRBV11-2	TRBJ2-7	CASSNPGTGYEQYF
TRBV6-2/TRBV6-3	TRBJ2-3	CASSRLAGITDTQYF
TRBV19	TRBJ1-6	CASSPRQGRNSPLHF
TRBV19	TRBJ2-1	CASSIESGSYNEQFF
TRBV4-3	TRBJ2-3	CASSRAGGIDTQYF
TRBV27	TRBJ2-6	CASSLSTDRLWANVLTF
TRBV3-1/TRBV3-2	TRBJ2-1	CASSQGRAGGQEQFF
TRBV7-8	TRBJ2-7	CASSQRDNGYEQYF
TRBV7-8	TRBJ1-1	CASSLAGVGGAFF
TRBV6-6	TRBJ1-2	CASSKQGSYGYTF